This T cell receptor (beta chain) was documented in a study of identical twins. Study-wide findings and caveats: In cord blood, abundant beta clonotypes had fewer insertions; memory showed no trend. Weaker excess twin sharing was observed in beta out-of-frame sequences.

This clonotype was seen at least ten times. Its antigen is as yet unknown. Unique molecular identifiers were in the cDNA, with template-switch universal primer binding. One entry per CDR3 protein results from TCRdb running MiXCR on the 5' RACE reads. The sample lists 550,000 to 700,000 distinct CDR3 sequences, just under 10% occurring once. A further study also used this sample, focusing on yellow fever vaccine responses in identical twins.

Sequenced: PBMCs. The receptor was derived from a woman aged 18-35 years in good health.

CDR3 residues: CASSPTTSGARETQYF. The CDR3 bases are TGTGCCAGCAGCCCCACCACATCGGGGGCTCGAGAGACCCAGTACTTC. This chain links TRBV12-3 or TRBV12-4 with TRBJ2-5; possibly TRBD1 or TRBD2 for D (6 bases each). V lost 6 bases to trimming and J lost 4 bases, with 21 bases between them. CDR3 length: 16 amino acids.